Below, 26 T cell receptor beta chains from the same sample are listed, as sequenced in a study of blood T cell repertoires in COVID-19. Sequencing used immunoSEQ multiplex PCR; TCRdb keeps in-frame clones, though not all of them. The top ten hold under 7% of the sample, which has 300,000 to 350,000 clones, about nine tenths seen once. The sequencing sample was made of peripheral blood. The receptors were gathered from a woman in her twenties or thirties with COVID-19, enrolled during active disease.

The chain combines TRBV10-1 with TRBJ1-4; D gene uncertain. CDR1 is WNHNN and CDR2 is SYGVQD in the germline V gene (reference sequence). The CDR3 runs 13 residues. V lost 6 bases to trimming and J lost 6 bases, with 11 bases between them. The CDR3 region is CASSALRDEKLFF. The CDR3, as DNA: TGCGCCAGCAGCGCCCTAAGAGATGAAAAACTGTTTTTT.

The chain joins TRBV6-5 to TRBJ1-2, with D unresolved. The CDR3 has 14 residues. The ends were cut back, 2 bases at V and 3 bases at J, with 10 bases in the middle. Looked up from germline, CDR1 is MNHEY and CDR2 is SVGAGI. This CDR3 is CASSYGRNYYGYTF. The CDR3 bases are TGTGCCAGCAGTTACGGGCGTAACTACTATGGCTACACCTTC.

The chain uses TRBV6-6 and TRBJ2-3, with 8 bases matching TRBD1. The germline V gene has CDR1 MNHNY and CDR2 SVGAGI (reference sequence). The CDR3 length is 15 residues. Unmatched junction bases numbered 8, after V lost 4 bases and J lost 5 bases. In DNA form, the CDR3 reads TGTGCCAGCAGTTTCGGACAGGGTATTCGAGATACGCAGTATTTT. Its translation is CASSFGQGIRDTQYF.

The rearrangement joins TRBV5-1 to TRBJ1-4; D may be TRBD1 (5 bases). There are 15 residues in the CDR3. The germline gives CDR1 SGHRS, CDR2 YFSETQ. Trimming shortened V by 3 bases and J by 2 bases, and 11 bases separated the two germline ends. CDR3 nucleotides: TGCGCCAGCAGCTCCGACCGGGGGACTAATGAAAAACTGTTTTTT. It is translated as CASSSDRGTNEKLFF.

CDR3 DNA sequence: TGCGCCAGCAGTCAATCGGGACAGGGTCTAGATCAGCCCCAGCATTTT. Its protein is CASSQSGQGLDQPQHF. The chain couples TRBV23-1 to TRBJ1-5; TRBD1 matches 9 bases. TRBV23-1 is given ORF status, its function remaining uncertain. The CDR3 has 16 amino acids. The ends lost 0 bases at V and 5 bases at J; junction bases unmatched: 5.

The table lists this clone with a few counts. The chain joins TRBV2 to TRBJ2-1; 14 bases map to TRBD2. V was pared by 3 bases and J by 6 bases, with 4 bases of the junction left unmatched. Germline lookup yields CDR1 SNHLY and CDR2 FYNNEI. The CDR3 length is 16 residues. The CDR3 here is CASSDGTSGRGNEQFF. DNA for the CDR3: TGTGCCAGCAGTGACGGGACTAGCGGGAGAGGCAATGAGCAGTTCTTC.

This clone has a single count. This chain links TRBV4-1 with TRBJ1-5; 7 bases map to TRBD1. The CDR3 contains 18 residues. In germline, CDR1 is MGHRA, CDR2 YSYEKL. Trimming took 1 base from V and 4 from J; bases not matched to a gene: 13. As DNA, the CDR3 is TGCGCCAGCAGCCAAGTTCCCGTAGGGACAGTATCAAATCAGCCCCAGCATTTT. Its translation is CASSQVPVGTVSNQPQHF.

The chain uses TRBV4-3 and TRBJ2-1; 9 bases are shared with TRBD2. V lost 3 bases and J lost 4; bases outside the gene matches: 7. The CDR3 has 16 amino acids. The germline V gene has CDR1 LGHNA and CDR2 YSLEER. The CDR3 DNA is TGCGCCAGCAGCCAGCGCCTAGCGGGATCTTACAATGAGCAGTTCTTC. It codes for CASSQRLAGSYNEQFF.

The chain couples TRBV7-2 to TRBJ2-2, with TRBD2 matching 10 bases. There are 16 residues in the CDR3. Looked up from germline, CDR1 is SGHTA and CDR2 is FQGNSA. Trimming took 6 bases from V and 5 from J; bases not matched to a gene: 9. The CDR3 coding sequence is TGTGCCAGCAGGATAGGGGCTAGCGGGAGAACCGGGGAGCTGTTTTTT. It codes for CASRIGASGRTGELFF.

The chain recombines TRBV6-5 with TRBJ2-1; 11 bases match TRBD1. J was trimmed by 9 bases and V by 6 bases; bases with no gene match: 4. Germline CDR1 MNHEY, CDR2 SVGAGI. The CDR3 runs to 13 residues. CDR3 sequence reads: CASRRDRGSEQFF. In nucleotides, the CDR3 is TGTGCCAGCAGAAGGGACAGGGGGAGTGAGCAGTTCTTC.

This chain uses TRBV3-1 (or the pseudogene TRBV3-2) with TRBJ1-2, with 7 bases fitting TRBD1. Germline CDR1 reads LGHDT; CDR2 reads YNNKEL (reference sequence). V dropped 1 base and J dropped 7; count of bases not matched to a gene: 6. The CDR3 extends over 14 amino acids. The chain's CDR3 is CASSQVGDRVGYTF. The CDR3 DNA follows: TGTGCCAGCAGCCAAGTAGGAGACAGGGTTGGCTACACCTTC.

The chain uses TRBV30 and TRBJ1-3; D uncertain. Germline loops: CDR1 GTSNPN, CDR2 SVGIG (reference sequence). This CDR3 has 14 amino acids. Trimming left V 2 bases short and J 0 bases short, with 8 bases between. As DNA, the CDR3 is TGTGCCTGGAGTCTCCTTCCCTCTGGAAACACCATATATTTT. Translated, it gives CAWSLLPSGNTIYF.

The V and J genes are TRBV18 and TRBJ2-1; 12 nucleotides agree with TRBD2. Trimming removed 0 bases from V and 10 bases from J; junction bases left unmatched: 7. The CDR3 totals 16 residues. Germline V gene data show CDR1 as KGHSH and CDR2 as LQKENI. The CDR3 loop is CASSPPYWLAGGEQFF. Here the CDR3 DNA reads TGTGCCAGCTCACCACCGTATTGGCTAGCGGGAGGGGAGCAGTTCTTC.

The CDR3 DNA follows: TGTGCCAGCAGCCAAGTAACCACAGGGAGCTATGGCTACACCTTC. This encodes CASSQVTTGSYGYTF. This chain joins TRBV3-1 (or the pseudogene TRBV3-2) and TRBJ1-2, with a tentative D call TRBD1 (6 bases). Germline V gene data show CDR1 as LGHDT and CDR2 as YNNKEL (reference sequence). The CDR3 length is 15 residues. With 1 base removed from V and 4 bases from J, the gap between germline ends came to 13 bases.

The chain is built from TRBV10-2 and TRBJ1-4, with TRBD1 identical over 10 bases. The germline gives CDR1 WSHSY, CDR2 SAAADI. This CDR3 spans 15 amino acids. Trimming at V came to 0 bases and at J to 10 bases, leaving 5 bases not matched to a gene. The CDR3 region is CASSESRQGAGKLFF. The CDR3 coding sequence is TGCGCCAGCAGTGAGTCGAGACAGGGGGCGGGAAAACTGTTTTTT.

The rearrangement links TRBV6-4 to TRBJ2-3; maybe TRBD1 (6 bases). The CDR3 loop spans 14 amino acids. V dropped 7 bases and J dropped 3 bases, with 14 bases sitting between them. CDR1 is MRHNA and CDR2 is SNTAGT in the germline V gene. This CDR3 reads CASKSGVGTDTQYF. CDR3 DNA sequence: TGTGCCAGCAAATCAGGGGTGGGTACAGATACGCAGTATTTT.

This clone was detected once. This chain links TRBV5-1 with TRBJ2-7; 10 bases match TRBD2. Germline V gene data show CDR1 as SGHRS and CDR2 as YFSETQ. This CDR3 comprises 14 residues. J was trimmed by 3 bases and V by 1 base; bases with no gene match: 1. The CDR3 reads CASSLPSGSYEQYF. The CDR3 DNA reads as TGCGCCAGCAGCTTGCCTAGCGGGAGCTACGAGCAGTACTTC.

In DNA form, the CDR3 reads TGTGCCAGCAGTAGACAGGGGAACACTGAAGCTTTCTTT. Its translation: CASSRQGNTEAFF. The chain links TRBV14 to TRBJ1-1; the match to TRBD1 covers 7 bases. After removal of 6 bases from V and 1 base from J, the junction contained 2 bases not matched to a gene. This CDR3 is 13 amino acids long. Germline loops: CDR1 SGHDN, CDR2 FVKESK.

The rearrangement links TRBV5-1 to TRBJ2-7; the D gene is possibly TRBD1 (6 bases). This CDR3 comprises 16 residues. Trimming cost V 0 bases and J 3 bases, with 16 bases left between them. Germline loops: CDR1 SGHRS, CDR2 YFSETQ. The CDR3 reads CASSLEGGAIHYEQYF. The DNA for the CDR3 is TGCGCCAGCAGCTTGGAAGGGGGAGCTATTCACTACGAGCAGTACTTC.

This clone was counted a single time. This chain uses TRBV2 with TRBJ2-2; tentatively, D is TRBD2 (6 bases). Trimming took 5 bases from V and 6 from J, leaving 13 bases between them. The CDR3 sequence is 14 residues long. Looked up from germline, CDR1 is SNHLY and CDR2 is FYNNEI. The CDR3 here is CASSPFLAPGELFF. The CDR3 region has the DNA TGTGCCAGCAGTCCTTTCCTAGCGCCCGGGGAGCTGTTTTTT.

The V gene is TRBV19, the J gene TRBJ1-5, with D tentatively TRBD1 (5 bases). CDR3 length: 16 amino acids. Germline CDR1 LNHDA, CDR2 SQIVND (reference sequence). Trimming removed 7 bases from V and 2 bases from J, with 18 bases in between. CDR3 loop: CASTNWEGRGNQPQHF. CDR3 nucleotide sequence: TGTGCCAGTACCAATTGGGAGGGCAGGGGCAATCAGCCCCAGCATTTT.

This chain links TRBV21-1 with TRBJ2-7; TRBD2, the table's D call, was not compared with the DNA. TRBV21-1 is a known pseudogene. The CDR3 is 15 residues long. CDR3 residues: CASSRREPQPYEQYF. The CDR3 DNA is TGTGCCAGCAGCCGCCGGGAGCCCCAACCCTACGAGCAGTACTTC.

The chain has TRBV23-1 and TRBJ2-7; D uncertain. TRBV23-1 is an open reading frame whose function is uncertain. The CDR3 loop spans 16 amino acids. Trimming removed 1 base from V and 3 bases from J, with 16 bases in between. CDR3 DNA: TGCGCCAGCAGTCAATTGGGCCGGTGGGTCTACTACGAGCAGTACTTC. Encoded protein: CASSQLGRWVYYEQYF.

The chain is built from TRBV11-2 and TRBJ1-3; D is perhaps TRBD1 (6 bases). Deletions cut 1 base from V and 4 bases from J, with 8 bases between. The CDR3 consists of 14 residues. The germline gives CDR1 SGHAT, CDR2 FQNNGV. DNA of the CDR3: TGTGCCAGCAGCTTAGCCCAGGGGGGAAACACCATATATTTT. It translates to CASSLAQGGNTIYF. The full variable domain, its missing parts supplied by reference TRBV11-2 and TRBJ1-3, is EAGVAQSPRYKIIEKRQSVAFWCNPISGHATLYWYQQILGQGPKLLIQFQNNGVVDDSQLPKDRFSAERLKGVDSTLKIQPAKLEDSAVYLCASSLAQGGNTIYFGEGSWLTVV.

The rearrangement uses TRBV7-9 and TRBJ1-5; 7 positions agree with TRBD1. Germline V gene sequence: CDR1 SEHNR, CDR2 FQNEAQ (reference sequence). V shed 1 base and J 7 bases; nucleotides not matched to a gene: 10. CDR3 length: 16 residues. The CDR3 bases are TGTGCCAGCAGCTTAGGTGAGGGGGCGTTGCGGCAGCCCCAGCATTTT. Protein product: CASSLGEGALRQPQHF.

This rearrangement joins TRBV5-5 to TRBJ2-1; D unresolved. The CDR3 is 13 amino acids. CDR1 and CDR2 from the germline V gene are SGHKS and YYEKEE (reference sequence). The ends were cut back, 0 bases at V and 6 bases at J, with 7 bases in the middle. Here the CDR3 DNA reads TGTGCCAGCAGCTTGGAACAACGCAATGAGCAGTTCTTC. Translating gives CASSLEQRNEQFF. The full variable domain, rest sourced from reference TRBV5-5 and TRBJ2-1, is DAGVTQSPTHLIKTRGQQVTLRCSPISGHKSVSWYQQVLGQGPQFIFQYYEKEERGRGNFPDRFSARQFPNYSSELNVNALLLGDSALYLCASSLEQRNEQFFGPGTRLTVL.